The 17 T cell receptor beta chains below come from one sample, sequenced in a study of cytomegalovirus exposure and HLA in healthy donors. Using immunoSEQ multiplex PCR, the repertoire was profiled, and TCRdb retains in-frame clones only, with some absent. Among about 48,000 clones, just over 85% were seen once, and the ten largest hold roughly 6.7%. The sample comprised PBMCs. All receptors derive from a woman aged 25 to 39 in good health and CMV-seronegative.

This CDR3 reads CASSRIGVGETQYF. The CDR3 coding sequence is TGTGCCAGCAGCCGCATAGGGGTGGGAGAGACCCAGTACTTC. The chain employs TRBV6-6 and TRBJ2-5; D possibly corresponds to TRBD1 (5 bases). Germline assignment: CDR1 MNHNY and CDR2 SVGAGI (reference sequence). The CDR3 is 14 residues long. V lost 6 bases, J lost 4 bases, and 15 bases lay in between.

The rearrangement joins TRBV15 to TRBJ2-5; D not resolved. V gave up 0 bases and J gave up 5 bases, with 7 bases separating them. The CDR3 is 13 residues long. The germline gives CDR1 LNHNV, CDR2 YYDKDF (reference sequence). DNA of the CDR3: TGTGCCACCAGCAGAGATTTCGGGGAGACCCAGTACTTC. Protein product: CATSRDFGETQYF. The whole variable domain, remainder taken from reference TRBV15 and TRBJ2-5, is DAMVIQNPRYQVTQFGKPVTLSCSQTLNHNVMYWYQQKSSQAPKLLFHYYDKDFNNEADTPDNFQSRRPNTSFCFLDIRSPGLGDTAMYLCATSRDFGETQYFGPGTRLLVL.

V gene TRBV30 combines with J gene TRBJ2-7; 9 bases agree with TRBD2. The V gene end was trimmed by 2 bases and the J gene end by 2 bases; junction bases not matched to a gene: 7. In germline, CDR1 is GTSNPN, CDR2 SVGIG (reference sequence). CDR3 length equals 15 residues. CDR3 residues: CAWSRGRVNAYEQYF. The CDR3 coding sequence is TGTGCCTGGAGTCGCGGGAGGGTAAATGCCTACGAGCAGTACTTC.

The rearrangement uses TRBV27 and TRBJ2-7; tentative D call: TRBD1 (6 bases). This CDR3 has 16 amino acids. Germline V gives CDR1 MNHEY, CDR2 SMNVEV (reference sequence). V lost 3 bases and J 2 bases, leaving 17 bases between the germline ends. The DNA for the CDR3 is TGTGCCAGCAGTTTCCTCGGACAGTTAGGAGCCTACGAGCAGTACTTC. Amino acid sequence: CASSFLGQLGAYEQYF.

This chain connects TRBV9 to TRBJ2-3; possibly TRBD1 for D (6 bases). This CDR3 contains 16 residues. Trimming left V 2 bases short and J 0 bases short, with 13 bases between. Germline V CDR1 and CDR2: SGDLS, YYNGEE. CDR3 nucleotide sequence: TGTGCCAGCAGCGTTAGAGGACAGCGGAGCACAGATACGCAGTATTTT. Residues: CASSVRGQRSTDTQYF.

The gene calls are TRBV20-1 and TRBJ2-1; TRBD2 is a possible D gene (6 bases). From germline, CDR1 is DFQATT and CDR2 SNEGSKA (reference sequence). The CDR3 length is 11 residues. The V and J ends lost 2 bases and 9 bases respectively, with 8 bases between them. CDR3 bases: TGCAGTGCTAGATCGGGGGTTGAGCAGTTCTTC. It translates to CSARSGVEQFF.

V gene TRBV7-2 combines with J gene TRBJ1-1; D ambiguous. The V end lost 6 bases, the J end lost 3 bases, and 14 bases lay between the germline ends. Germline values: CDR1 SGHTA, CDR2 FQGNSA. The CDR3 is 14 residues long. As DNA, the CDR3 is TGTGCCAGCAGGAGAGTTGGCGGTGACACTGAAGCTTTCTTT. Its protein is CASRRVGGDTEAFF.

The chain links TRBV5-4 to TRBJ2-5; 12 nucleotides match TRBD2. This CDR3 comprises 15 residues. V was clipped by 5 bases and J by 4 bases; unmatched bases: 6. Looked up from germline, CDR1 is SGHNT and CDR2 is YYREEE (reference sequence). CDR3 in DNA: TGTGCCAGCAGAGACGCACTAGCGGGAGGAGAGACCCAGTACTTC. Its translation: CASRDALAGGETQYF. Combining the CDR3 with reference TRBV5-4 and TRBJ2-5 gives the whole variable domain ETGVTQSPTHLIKTRGQQVTLRCSSQSGHNTVSWYQQALGQGPQFIFQYYREEENGRGNFPPRFSGLQFPNYSSELNVNALELDDSALYLCASRDALAGGETQYFGPGTRLLVL.

This clone was counted once. V is TRBV27 and J is TRBJ2-2; D ambiguous. V lost 3 bases and J 0 bases, leaving 5 bases between the germline ends. Germline V lookup: CDR1 MNHEY, CDR2 SMNVEV (reference sequence). This CDR3 is built from 14 residues. The CDR3: CASSFYSNTGELFF. The CDR3 nucleotides are TGTGCCAGCAGTTTCTATTCGAACACCGGGGAGCTGTTTTTT.

For the CDR3, the DNA is TGCGCCAGCAGCTTGGGCGGATCTAGCAATCAGCCCCAGCATTTT. Translating it yields CASSLGGSSNQPQHF. This chain links TRBV5-1 with TRBJ1-5; D not resolved. Trimming left V 0 bases short and J 0 bases short, with 7 bases between. CDR1 and CDR2 from the germline V gene are SGHRS and YFSETQ. This CDR3 has 15 residues.

The V gene is TRBV18, the J gene TRBJ2-2; the D gene is possibly TRBD2 (5 bases). V was pared by 3 bases and J by 1 base, with 9 bases between. CDR1 and CDR2 (germline): KGHSH, LQKENI. The length of the CDR3 is 15 residues. The CDR3 region is CASSPSRENTGELFF. The CDR3 nucleotides are TGTGCCAGCTCACCGAGCCGGGAGAACACCGGGGAGCTGTTTTTT.

This chain uses TRBV5-5 with TRBJ1-1, with 7 bases matching TRBD1. With V trimmed by 4 bases and J by 3 bases, 12 bases remained unmatched. The CDR3 covers 16 residues. The germline V gene encodes CDR1 SGHKS and CDR2 YYEKEE (reference sequence). CDR3 amino acids: CASSDLRGTRDTEAFF. Here the CDR3 DNA reads TGTGCCAGCAGCGACCTCAGGGGGACCCGGGACACTGAAGCTTTCTTT.

The J gene is TRBJ2-3, the V gene TRBV6-5, with a tentative D call TRBD1 (5 bases). Germline V gene data show CDR1 as MNHEY and CDR2 as SVGAGI. Deletions cut 9 bases from V and 4 bases from J, with 8 bases between. The CDR3 is 11 amino acids. The CDR3 reads CASWGADTQYF. The DNA for the CDR3 is TGTGCCAGTTGGGGCGCAGATACGCAGTATTTT.

The V and J genes are TRBV9 and TRBJ1-5; D gene unclear. CDR3 length: 13 amino acids. The germline CDR1 and CDR2 sequences are SGDLS and YYNGEE. V lost 1 base to trimming and J lost 6 bases, with 8 bases between them. Here the CDR3 DNA reads TGTGCCAGCAGCGTACGGGCGGGTCAGCCCCAGCATTTT. Its protein product is CASSVRAGQPQHF.

This clone was counted between two and nine times. The chain combines TRBV5-1 with TRBJ1-1; D is ambiguous. V lost 2 bases, J lost 11 bases, and 19 bases lay in between. The CDR3 totals 14 residues. CDR1 is SGHRS, CDR2 YFSETQ, per germline. CDR3 sequence (DNA): TGCGCCAGCAGCTTTGGAGCCTCTCTGACGGAGGCTTTCTTT. Translating it yields CASSFGASLTEAFF.

Here the CDR3 reads CASSEARQGSTEAFF. In DNA form, the CDR3 reads TGTGCCAGCAGTGAAGCTAGACAGGGGAGCACTGAAGCTTTCTTT. The genes are TRBV25-1 and TRBJ1-1, with TRBD1 identical over 8 bases. Germline V gene data show CDR1 as MGHDK and CDR2 as SYGVNS. J lost 4 bases, V lost 2 bases, and 6 bases had no gene match. The CDR3 is made up of 15 amino acids.

The J gene is TRBJ1-1, the V gene TRBV5-1, with 9 bases aligning to TRBD1. Germline V gene data show CDR1 as SGHRS and CDR2 as YFSETQ. The CDR3 length is 15 residues. J gave up 4 bases and V 5 bases, and 9 bases lay outside the gene matches. This chain's CDR3 is CASRFTGGGGTEAFF. The CDR3 nucleotides read TGCGCCAGCAGGTTCACAGGGGGCGGGGGCACTGAAGCTTTCTTT.